This section outlines one T cell receptor (beta chain) sequence together with its context. Its cognate antigen is unknown. TCRdb analysed the reads with MiXCR anew, one entry per CDR3 protein. The sample lists roughly 54,000 distinct CDR3 sequences, roughly a third occurring once. The data were taken from a study of T cell repertoires in cytomegalovirus infection. The CDR3 runs 11 residues. The ends were cut back, 7 bases at V and 4 bases at J, with 10 bases in the middle. Germline V CDR1 and CDR2: SQVTM, ANQGSEA. The chain couples TRBV29-1 to TRBJ1-2; TRBD1 might be the D (6 bases). This sequence was found in a human donor in good health (CMV status not recorded). Some clones in this sample may be carry-over from other donors' samples. Specimen: PBMCs, sequenced either directly or after in vitro stimulation (not recorded which). As DNA, the CDR3 is TGCAGCGCCCTGGACAGCTATGGCTACACCTTC. Protein product: CSALDSYGYTF.